These 10 T cell receptor beta chains originate from one sample sequenced in a study of beta chain features in type 1 diabetes. Sequenced material consisted of expressed TCRB transcripts (all of the isolated RNA was reverse transcribed). This table comes from immunoSEQ multiplex PCR, and its TCRdb copy is limited to in-frame clones, with some not included. The sample carries more than 350,000 clones, approximately 10% recorded once. Specimen: naive CD4+ T cells from blood. All receptors come from a woman between 18 and 30 years old in good health.

The rearrangement uses TRBV7-9 and TRBJ2-1, with a possible D match to TRBD2 (5 bases). Germline-derived CDR1 and CDR2 are SEHNR and FQNEAQ (reference sequence). The CDR3 is 13 residues long. The V gene lost 3 bases and the J gene lost 6 bases, with 9 bases spanning the gap. The CDR3 spells CASSLGEGNEQFF. CDR3 sequence (DNA): TGTGCCAGCAGCTTGGGCGAGGGCAATGAGCAGTTCTTC.

This clone appeared a few times. V and J are TRBV29-1 and TRBJ1-1; D ambiguous. The V end was cut by 6 bases, the J end by 1 base, with 6 bases between. This CDR3 comprises 11 residues. Germline CDR1 SQVTM, CDR2 ANQGSEA. The chain's CDR3 is CSVRKNTEAFF. CDR3 nucleotide sequence: TGCAGCGTAAGGAAGAACACTGAAGCTTTCTTT.

This rearrangement joins TRBV11-2 to TRBJ2-3; D not certain. The germline CDR1 and CDR2 sequences are SGHAT and FQNNGV. The V gene lost 6 bases and the J gene lost 3 bases, with 19 bases spanning the gap. The CDR3 spans 16 residues. The CDR3 spells CASRLRLFSSTDTQYF. DNA for the CDR3: TGTGCCAGCAGACTTAGACTGTTTAGCAGTACAGATACGCAGTATTTT.

This clone has a handful of counts. V gene TRBV19 combines with J gene TRBJ2-1, with D tentatively TRBD1 (5 bases). This CDR3 spans 15 amino acids. Germline CDR1 reads LNHDA; CDR2 reads SQIVND (reference sequence). Trimming cost V 6 bases and J 5 bases, with 17 bases left between them. This CDR3 is CASSRQGRLDNEQFF. The CDR3 bases are TGTGCCAGTAGCCGCCAGGGCAGGCTGGACAATGAGCAGTTCTTC.

The chain couples TRBV2 to TRBJ2-7; D assignment may be TRBD1 or TRBD2 (5 bases each). This CDR3 has 15 amino acids. The V end was cut by 2 bases, the J end by 3 bases, with 14 bases between. Germline V lookup: CDR1 SNHLY, CDR2 FYNNEI. The CDR3 reads CASSERGVGVYEQYV. The CDR3 nucleotides are TGTGCCAGCAGTGAAAGAGGCGTGGGGGTCTACGAGCAGTACGTC.

This clone came up a few times. The genes are TRBV5-1 and TRBJ2-3; D may be TRBD1 (6 bases). The germline V gene encodes CDR1 SGHRS and CDR2 YFSETQ. Trimming left V 0 bases short and J 4 bases short, with 9 bases between. This CDR3 has 14 residues. Here the CDR3 DNA reads TGCGCCAGCAGCTTGGAACAGGGCTCAGATACGCAGTATTTT. This codes for CASSLEQGSDTQYF.

The genes are TRBV7-9 and TRBJ2-7; D is possibly TRBD1 (5 bases). This CDR3 contains 14 residues. Germline V gives CDR1 SEHNR, CDR2 FQNEAQ (reference sequence). The ends were cut back, 7 bases at V and 7 bases at J, with 20 bases in the middle. DNA for the CDR3: TGTGCCAGCATTCAGGGCGCAACCCGGAGTGAGCAGTACTTC. It encodes CASIQGATRSEQYF.

The chain combines TRBV11-1 with TRBJ1-1; D perhaps matches TRBD1 (5 bases). CDR3 length: 15 residues. In germline, CDR1 is SGHAT, CDR2 FQDESV (reference sequence). V dropped 6 bases and J dropped 5 bases, with 19 bases sitting between them. The CDR3 loop reads CASSPTGTRVTEAFF. Here the CDR3 DNA reads TGTGCCAGCAGTCCGACGGGGACCCGGGTGACTGAAGCTTTCTTT.

There are a few counts of this clone. This rearrangement joins TRBV7-9 to TRBJ2-5, with TRBD2 matching 9 bases. CDR3 length: 12 residues. Trimming took 11 bases from V and 3 from J; bases not matched to a gene: 4. Germline V CDR1 and CDR2: SEHNR, FQNEAQ (reference sequence). Here the CDR3 reads CASLAGEETQYF. The CDR3 nucleotides are TGTGCCTCGTTAGCGGGAGAAGAGACCCAGTACTTC.

This clone has just a few counts. The chain uses TRBV19 and TRBJ1-4, with D unclear. The CDR3 runs to 15 residues. Trimming stripped 3 bases from V and 4 bases from J, with 12 bases between. Germline V CDR1 and CDR2: LNHDA, SQIVND (reference sequence). DNA for the CDR3: TGTGCCAGTAGTATCGCCGGACGGCTTAATGAAAAACTGTTTTTT. Its protein product is CASSIAGRLNEKLFF.